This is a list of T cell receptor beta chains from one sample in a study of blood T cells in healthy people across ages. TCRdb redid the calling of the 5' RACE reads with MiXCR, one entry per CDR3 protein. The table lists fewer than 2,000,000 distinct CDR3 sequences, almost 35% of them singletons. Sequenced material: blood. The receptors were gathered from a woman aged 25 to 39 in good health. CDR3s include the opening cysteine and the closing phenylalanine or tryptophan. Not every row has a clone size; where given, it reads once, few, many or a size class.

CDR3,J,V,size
CATSRDNTGPYEQYF,TRBJ2-7,TRBV15,few
CASSLVGFRLADYNEQFF,TRBJ2-1,TRBV11-2,.
CSAQGYGNQPQHF,TRBJ1-5,TRBV20-1,.
CSANPPRGGTADTQYF,TRBJ2-3,TRBV20-1,.
CASNPQGWDEQFF,TRBJ2-1,TRBV6-1,few
CASSERGDEQYF,TRBJ2-7,TRBV9,.
CASSSLGLNEKLFF,TRBJ1-4,TRBV7-8,.
CASEYLGGNYGYTF,TRBJ1-2,TRBV4-2,.
CASSVGQDNSPLHF,TRBJ1-6,TRBV9,few
CARRVGGGTEAFF,TRBJ1-1,TRBV7-2,.
CASRPGLAGLDTQYF,TRBJ2-3,TRBV6-2/TRBV6-3,.
CASSLAQGRFSGYTF,TRBJ1-2,TRBV5-1,.
CATSWTGQSGNTIYF,TRBJ1-3,TRBV10-3,.
CASSRTGATYNEQFF,TRBJ2-1,TRBV25-1,.
CASSYDGANTGELFF,TRBJ2-2,TRBV5-1,.
CASSFSGGKGYTF,TRBJ1-2,TRBV7-2,.
CSVQGGNEKLFF,TRBJ1-4,TRBV29-1,many
CATTRTSLFTGELFF,TRBJ2-2,TRBV7-3,.
CASGQGRVNEQFF,TRBJ2-1,TRBV28,many
CASSEFEWGYGYTF,TRBJ1-2,TRBV25-1,.
CASRGGRTNYGYTF,TRBJ1-2,TRBV2,.
CASSLIRVSYEQYF,.,TRBV11-2,.
CASSTTGLGEIQETQYF,TRBJ2-5,TRBV28,.
CASSLSGPEAFF,TRBJ1-1,TRBV5-1,.
CASNGWGGEQYF,TRBJ2-7,TRBV6-5,.
CASSFRGLGIQYF,TRBJ2-4,TRBV12-3/TRBV12-4,few
CASSLEGEGKQYF,TRBJ2-4,TRBV27,.
CTPLLPRGYTF,TRBJ1-2,TRBV20-1,few